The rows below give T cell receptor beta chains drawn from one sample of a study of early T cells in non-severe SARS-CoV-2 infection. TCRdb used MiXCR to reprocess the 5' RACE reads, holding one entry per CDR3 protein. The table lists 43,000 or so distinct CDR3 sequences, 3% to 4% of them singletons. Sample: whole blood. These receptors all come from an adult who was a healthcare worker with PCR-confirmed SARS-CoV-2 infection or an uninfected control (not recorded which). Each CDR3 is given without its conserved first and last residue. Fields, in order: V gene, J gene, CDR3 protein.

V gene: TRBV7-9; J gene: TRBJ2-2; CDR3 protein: ASSLRELF
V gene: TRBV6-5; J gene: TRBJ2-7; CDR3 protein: ASSYSVAGSYEQY
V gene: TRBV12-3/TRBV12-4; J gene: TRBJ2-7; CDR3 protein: ASSLGSLPSYEQY
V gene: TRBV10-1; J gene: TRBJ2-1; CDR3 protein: ASSERLAGHYNEQF
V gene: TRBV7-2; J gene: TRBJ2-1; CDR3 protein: ASRVSGALYNEQF
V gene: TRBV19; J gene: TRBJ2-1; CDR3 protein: ASSIVAGNEQF
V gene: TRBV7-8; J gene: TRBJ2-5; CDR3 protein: ASSTRIVTSGGSKTQY
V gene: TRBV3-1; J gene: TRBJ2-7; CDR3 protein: ASNSLGRAEQY
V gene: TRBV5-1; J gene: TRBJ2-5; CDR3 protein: ASSLLGGLQETQY
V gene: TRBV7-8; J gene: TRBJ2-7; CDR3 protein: ASSIYSGSGVYEQY
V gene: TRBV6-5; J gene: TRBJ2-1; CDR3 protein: ASSYVGNEQF
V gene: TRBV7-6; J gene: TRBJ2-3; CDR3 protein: ASSASWGGGVLGTQY
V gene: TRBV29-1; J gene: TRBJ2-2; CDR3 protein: SVTERWQSTGELF
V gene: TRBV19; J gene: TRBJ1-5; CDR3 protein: ASSVQGHQPQH
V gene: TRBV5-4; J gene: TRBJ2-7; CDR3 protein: ASSPGGTSTYEQY
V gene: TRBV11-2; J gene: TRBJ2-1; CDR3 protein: ASSVIQGAIYNEQF
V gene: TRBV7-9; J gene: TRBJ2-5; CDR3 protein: ASSLGVGGGETQY
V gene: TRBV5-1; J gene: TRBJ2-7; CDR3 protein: ASSLAHTGDPYEQY
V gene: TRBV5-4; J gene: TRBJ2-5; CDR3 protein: ASSLGTSGAQETQY
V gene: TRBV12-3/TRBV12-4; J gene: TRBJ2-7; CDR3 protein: ASSLRGGLGEQY
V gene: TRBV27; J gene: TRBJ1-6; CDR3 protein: ASSPEDRLGSYNSPLH
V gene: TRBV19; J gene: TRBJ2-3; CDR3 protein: ASSFLGLVSSGTDTQY
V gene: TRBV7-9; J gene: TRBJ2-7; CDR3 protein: ASSLVAGDSYEQY
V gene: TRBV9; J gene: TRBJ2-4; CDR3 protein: ASSAQIGAKNIQY